This T cell receptor beta chain was sequenced during a study of molecular identifiers for immune sequencing clone quantification. Findings of the study overall: More than 97% of effector molecules, versus under 1% of naive-cell molecules, belonged to clones above 20 RNA copies.

Methods described previously, with TCR primers listed, were used for bulk TCR libraries. TCRdb passed the PCR reads through MiXCR, listing each CDR3 protein once. The sample gives 490,000 or so distinct CDR3 sequences, roughly 24% of which show up once; just over 0.75% is in the top ten. A remark on this clonotype: The antigen is not known.

V was pared by 5 bases and J by 5 bases, with 7 bases between. CDR3 length: 12 amino acids. Germline values: CDR1 SEHNR, CDR2 FQNEAQ (reference sequence). The sequencing input was naive CD8+ T cells from blood, with Jurkat cell RNA spiked in. Described subset: FACS-sorted CD8+CD4-CCR7+CD45RA+ naive T cells. This clonotype originated in a human donor in good health. Some libraries in this study had Jurkat cell RNA spiked in. V and J are TRBV7-9 and TRBJ1-5, with no clear D. CDR3 in DNA: TGTGCCAGCAGCGCCCTGGATCAGCCCCAGCATTTT. Amino acids: CASSALDQPQHF.